This is a list of T cell receptor beta chains from one sample in a study of blood T cells in healthy people across ages. TCRdb reanalysed the 5' RACE reads using MiXCR and keeps one entry per CDR3 protein. Of about 810,000 distinct CDR3 sequences in the sample, roughly 35% were seen once. Sequenced material: blood. The receptors here all came from a man between 18 and 35 years old in good health. CDR3s include the opening cysteine and the closing phenylalanine or tryptophan. The D gene is left open where the match is weak. Expanded clones get a size class; other rows say once, few or many, or leave the size out.

cdr3_aa cdr3_nt v_call clone_size j_call d_call
CAISEAPSWADTGELFF TGTGCCATCAGTGAGGCCCCTAGCTGGGCCGACACCGGGGAGCTGTTTTTT TRBV10-3 NA TRBJ2-2 NA
CASTVGSVSTDTQYF TGTGCCAGCACTGTCGGGTCGGTGTCCACAGATACGCAGTATTTT TRBV12-3/TRBV12-4 NA TRBJ2-3 NA
CASSLEPDPNEKLFF TGCGCCAGCAGCTTGGAGCCGGACCCTAATGAAAAACTGTTTTTT TRBV5-1 few TRBJ1-4 NA
CAIDNLGTYGYTF TGTGCCATTGATAATCTTGGCACCTATGGCTACACCTTC TRBV10-3 many TRBJ1-2 NA
CSSESSYEQYF TGCAGTAGCGAGTCATCCTACGAGCAGTACTTC TRBV20-1 NA TRBJ2-7 NA
CASSSRDRGNDRETQYF TGTGCCAGCAGCTCCAGGGACAGGGGAAATGACAGAGAGACCCAGTACTTC TRBV5-6 few TRBJ2-5 TRBD1
CASSDRAGEAYNEQYF TGTGCCAGCAGCGACCGAGCGGGAGAGGCCTACAATGAGCAGTACTTC TRBV9 NA TRBJ2-7 TRBD2
CASSSPGTRNEQFF TGTGCCAGCAGTTCCCCCGGGACAAGGAATGAGCAGTTCTTC TRBV28 NA TRBJ2-1 NA
CASRYGTPITDTQYF TGTGCCAGCAGATACGGGACCCCTATCACAGATACGCAGTATTTT TRBV12-3/TRBV12-4 many TRBJ2-3 NA
CSAPTRVELFF TGCAGTGCTCCTACCCGGGTGGAGCTGTTTTTT TRBV20-1 NA TRBJ2-2 NA
CSAGSFSYNEQYF TGCAGCGCAGGGAGCTTCTCCTACAATGAGCAGTACTTC TRBV29-1 few TRBJ2-7 NA
CASSVQGKNIQYF TGTGCCAGCAGTGTCCAGGGAAAAAACATTCAGTACTTC TRBV2 NA TRBJ2-4 NA
CASTNGELTNEKLFF TGTGCCAGCACCAACGGGGAACTAACAAATGAAAAACTGTTTTTT TRBV12-3/TRBV12-4 NA TRBJ1-4 NA
CASSQVLLVAYEQYF TGCGCCAGCAGCCAAGTTCTCTTAGTGGCCTACGAGCAGTACTTC TRBV4-1 NA TRBJ2-7 NA
CASSQAPAGEVDEQFF TGTGCCAGCAGCCAAGCTCCCGCGGGGGAGGTCGATGAGCAGTTCTTC TRBV4-2 NA TRBJ2-1 TRBD2